This TCR beta chain was recovered during a study of blood T cell repertoires in COVID-19. As for the study in general: The United States, Italy and Spain were the sources of the acute and convalescent COVID-19 samples. From T cells, B-cell-depleted T cells, or PBMCs came the material, which was cDNA or gDNA.

V was clipped by 5 bases and J by 4 bases, with 15 bases between them. This CDR3 comprises 15 residues. Germline loops: CDR1 SGHTA, CDR2 FQGNSA. Sequenced by immunoSEQ multiplex PCR; TCRdb stores in-frame clones only, minus some. The sample consists of around 290,000 clones, 70% to 90% of them appearing once. The V call is TRBV7-2, the J call TRBJ1-5; a weak D match, TRBD1 (6 bases). The TCR was taken from a woman in her sixties in a cohort exposed to, infected with or recovered from COVID-19 (not recorded which). The sequencing sample was made of PBMCs or T cells enriched from blood (not recorded which). This chain's CDR3 is CASSKVAGANQPQHF. CDR3 coding DNA: TGTGCCAGCAGCAAAGTGGCAGGGGCTAATCAGCCCCAGCATTTT.